Reported below is one T cell receptor beta chain. These data originate in a study of CD8 T cells in Susac syndrome. RNA amounts of about 0.5 to 1 ug underwent reverse transcription with random hexamers. The method of amplification for TCR beta CDR3 was immunoSEQ multiplex PCR, covering 54 Vbeta and 13 Jbeta. TCRdb re-analysed the immunoSEQ multiplex PCR reads in MiXCR, keeping a single row per CDR3 protein. In the table there are about 130,000 distinct CDR3 sequences, about 95% of which are singletons. With 4 bases removed from V and 3 bases from J, the gap between germline ends came to 10 bases. The germline gives CDR1 SQVTM, CDR2 ANQGSEA. This CDR3 has 12 amino acids. From blood CD8+ and CD4+ T cells, TCR beta sequences were generated. The authors negatively isolated CD8+ and CD4+ T cells and FACS-enriched TEMRA cells.

This receptor was taken from a human donor with Susac syndrome. The chain couples TRBV29-1 to TRBJ2-7; perhaps D is TRBD1 or TRBD2 (5 bases each). Sequencing used CD8+ T cells from PBMCs. This CDR3 is CSVVGTYYEQYF. As DNA, the CDR3 is TGCAGCGTTGTTGGGACCTACTACGAGCAGTACTTC.